Shown below are 9 T cell receptor beta chains from a single sample sequenced in a study of blood T cells in healthy people across ages. For the second PCR, which ran for about 6 to 11 cycles, a sample-barcoded 5' primer and a J-beta primer mix were used. TCRdb processed the 5' RACE reads anew with MiXCR; each CDR3 protein has one entry. The sample has 1.6 million or so distinct CDR3 sequences, 34% seen once; the top ten hold approximately 10%. The sequencing sample was made of blood. Receptors originate from a woman aged 25 to 39 in good health.

This chain joins TRBV6-6 and TRBJ2-5, with 7 bases lining up with TRBD1. V dropped 5 bases and J dropped 1; count of bases not matched to a gene: 10. Germline V gene data show CDR1 as MNHNY and CDR2 as SVGAGI (reference sequence). There are 16 residues in the CDR3. The CDR3 reads CASSHIGTASQETQYF. CDR3 DNA: TGTGCCAGCAGTCATATCGGGACAGCGAGCCAAGAGACCCAGTACTTC.

In the case of this clonotype: The junction does not match germline at one end; this may be a read error. V usage is TRBV5-1 and J usage is TRBJ2-7; D gene uncertain. Germline V gene lookup returns CDR1 SGHRS and CDR2 YFSETQ. CDR3 length: 14 residues. The CDR3 spells CANSPRPSDYEQYF. The CDR3 region has the DNA TGCGCCAACAGCCCGCGTCCCTCCGACTACGAGCAGTACTTC.

The chain links TRBV20-1 to TRBJ1-5; tentative D call: TRBD1 (5 bases). The CDR3 spans 12 residues. Germline V gene data show CDR1 as DFQATT and CDR2 as SNEGSKA (reference sequence). The V end was cut by 7 bases, the J end by 10 bases, with 17 bases between. This CDR3 is CSGTQDFGPQHF. CDR3 nucleotides: TGCAGTGGAACACAGGATTTTGGACCCCAGCATTTT.

In nucleotides, the CDR3 is TGTGCCAGCAGCCCTTCGTCTAGCGGGGGGGCCGGGGGCGAGCAGTACTTC. This sequence encodes CASSPSSSGGAGGEQYF. V and J are TRBV9 and TRBJ2-7, with 12 bases lining up with TRBD2. J gave up 6 bases and V 4 bases, and 14 bases lay outside the gene matches. Germline CDR1 and CDR2: SGDLS and YYNGEE. This CDR3 comprises 17 residues.

V is TRBV15 and J is TRBJ1-5; weak D call: TRBD1 (5 bases). The CDR3 loop spans 15 amino acids. V was clipped by 0 bases and J by 3 bases, with 9 bases between them. CDR1 is LNHNV and CDR2 is YYDKDF in the germline V gene (reference sequence). The CDR3 loop is CATSREDSPNQPQHF. The DNA of the CDR3 is TGTGCCACCAGCAGAGAAGACAGCCCCAATCAGCCCCAGCATTTT.

The V gene is TRBV4-2, the J gene TRBJ2-5; TRBD2 is a possible D gene (6 bases). The CDR3 sequence is 12 residues long. Germline CDR1 LGHNA, CDR2 YNFKEQ. V lost 7 bases, J lost 2 bases, and 8 bases lay in between. CDR3 region: CASKDYQETQYF. CDR3 in DNA: TGTGCCAGCAAGGACTATCAAGAGACCCAGTACTTC.

A few counts support this clonotype. The chain carries TRBV20-1 and TRBJ2-3; perhaps TRBD1 as D (5 bases). The CDR3 runs to 15 residues. Trimming took 6 bases from V and 8 from J, leaving 24 bases between them. The germline gives CDR1 DFQATT, CDR2 SNEGSKA (reference sequence). CDR3 amino acids: CSAPRAELRVGTQYF. CDR3 bases: TGCAGTGCCCCCAGGGCGGAACTTCGGGTTGGTACGCAGTATTTT.

V usage is TRBV15 and J usage is TRBJ2-3; the D gene is possibly TRBD2 (6 bases). V dropped 0 bases and J dropped 6 bases, with 13 bases sitting between them. CDR1 is LNHNV, CDR2 YYDKDF, per germline (reference sequence). CDR3 size: 15 residues. CDR3 nucleotides: TGTGCCACCAGCAGAGATCTCGGAGGGGCGGATACGCAGTATTTT. Translation: CATSRDLGGADTQYF.

This clonotype has a handful of counts. The rearrangement uses TRBV30 and TRBJ2-1; the match to TRBD2 covers 9 bases. J was trimmed by 9 bases and V by 3 bases; bases with no gene match: 6. Germline V gene data show CDR1 as GTSNPN and CDR2 as SVGIG (reference sequence). The CDR3 extends over 13 amino acids. The CDR3 DNA reads TGTGCCTGGAGCGTAGCGGGAGCTGGTGAGCAGTTCTTC. Amino acid sequence: CAWSVAGAGEQFF.